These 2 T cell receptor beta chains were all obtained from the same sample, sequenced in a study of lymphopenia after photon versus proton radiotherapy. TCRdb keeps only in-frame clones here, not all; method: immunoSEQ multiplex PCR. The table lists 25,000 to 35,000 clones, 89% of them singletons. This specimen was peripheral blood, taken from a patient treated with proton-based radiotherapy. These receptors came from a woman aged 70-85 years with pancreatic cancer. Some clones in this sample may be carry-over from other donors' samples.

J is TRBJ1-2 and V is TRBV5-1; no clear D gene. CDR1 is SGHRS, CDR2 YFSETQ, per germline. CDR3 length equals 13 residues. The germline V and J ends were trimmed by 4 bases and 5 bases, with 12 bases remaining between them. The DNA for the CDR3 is TGCGCCAGCAGCACCGACCCTCCTTATGGCTACACCTTC. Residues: CASSTDPPYGYTF.

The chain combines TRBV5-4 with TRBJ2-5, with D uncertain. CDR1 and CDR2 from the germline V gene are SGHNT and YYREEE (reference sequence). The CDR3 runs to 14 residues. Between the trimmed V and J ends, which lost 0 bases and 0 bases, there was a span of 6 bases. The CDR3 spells CASSLEQYQETQYF. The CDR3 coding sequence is TGTGCCAGCAGCTTGGAACAGTACCAAGAGACCCAGTACTTC.